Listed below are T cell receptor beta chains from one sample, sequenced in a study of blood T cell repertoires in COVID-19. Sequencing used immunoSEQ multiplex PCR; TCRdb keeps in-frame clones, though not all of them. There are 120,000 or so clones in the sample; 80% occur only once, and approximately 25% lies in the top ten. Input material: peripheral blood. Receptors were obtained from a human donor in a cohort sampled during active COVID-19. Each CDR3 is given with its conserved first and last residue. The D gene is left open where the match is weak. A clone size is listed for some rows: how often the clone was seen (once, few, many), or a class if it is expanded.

TGTGCCAGCTCACCGGGACATCCTATGAACACTGAAGCTTTCTTT CASSPGHPMNTEAFF TRBJ1-1 NA TRBV18 NA
TGCGCCAGCAGCCAAGACCCCCAGGGTTCGGCCAATGAGCAGTTCTTC CASSQDPQGSANEQFF TRBJ2-1 NA TRBV4-3 few
TGTGCCAGCGGGGGACAGGGAGGATCCTCTGGGGCCAACGTCCTGACTTTC CASGGQGGSSGANVLTF TRBJ2-6 TRBD1 TRBV6-4 few
TGTGCCAGCAGTCCCAACCGGGACTTTTGGTATGGCTACACCTTC CASSPNRDFWYGYTF TRBJ1-2 NA TRBV28 NA
TGTGCCAGTACCCTGTCTATGGCGGGGGGCCCCAAAAACATTCAGTACTTC CASTLSMAGGPKNIQYF TRBJ2-4 TRBD2 TRBV19 NA
TGTGCCTGGGCTACAGGGGGCCCCAATGAGCAGTTCTTC CAWATGGPNEQFF TRBJ2-1 TRBD1 TRBV30 NA
TGTGCCAGCTCCCCGTTGGCTTTTCCAGGTGAAAAACTGTTTTTT CASSPLAFPGEKLFF TRBJ1-4 NA TRBV18 NA
TGTGCCAGCAGTTTGGCTAATTCACCCCTCCACTTT CASSLANSPLHF TRBJ1-6 NA TRBV28 NA
TGTGCCAGCAGCCCGTGGAGGAGCTACGAGCAGTACTTC CASSPWRSYEQYF TRBJ2-7 NA TRBV12-3/TRBV12-4 few
TGCGCCAGCAGCCGCGGACAGGGTATGGGCACTGAAGCTTTCTTT CASSRGQGMGTEAFF TRBJ1-1 TRBD1 TRBV4-1 NA
TGTGCCAGCAGTTCATCCCCCCGGGACAACAATGAGCAGTTCTTC CASSSSPRDNNEQFF TRBJ2-1 NA TRBV27 NA
TGTGCCACCAGCAGACAGGGGGGACATACGCAGTATTTT CATSRQGGHTQYF TRBJ2-3 NA TRBV15 NA
TGTGCCAGCAGTTTTTCAGACAGGGGGTATGGTGGCTACACCTTC CASSFSDRGYGGYTF TRBJ1-2 TRBD1 TRBV27 NA
TGTGCCAGCAGTTACTCTTTGATCTCGACCGGGTATGGCTACACCTTC CASSYSLISTGYGYTF TRBJ1-2 NA TRBV6-5 NA
TGCGCCAGCAGCCAAGATCCTAGTAACGAGCAGTACTTC CASSQDPSNEQYF TRBJ2-7 NA TRBV4-1 NA
TGCAGTGCTCAACGGGACGAGCAGTACTTC CSAQRDEQYF TRBJ2-7 NA TRBV20-1 NA
TGTGCCAGCAGTTGGGACAGGGAGAACTATGGCTACACCTTC CASSWDRENYGYTF TRBJ1-2 TRBD1 TRBV4-2 once
TGTGCCAGCAGAGACTCACAGGGGCCCTACGAGCAGTACTTC CASRDSQGPYEQYF TRBJ2-7 TRBD1 TRBV6-5 NA
TGTGCCAGCAGTGGACTAGCGGGAGTCGGGGGAGAGACCCAGTACTTC CASSGLAGVGGETQYF TRBJ2-5 TRBD2 TRBV28 NA
TGTGCCAGCAGTGAAGCGCTAGGGGGGGGGACTGAAGCTTTCTTT CASSEALGGGTEAFF TRBJ1-1 NA TRBV6-1 NA
TGTGCCTGGAACCCCCCTAGCAGATTCACAGATACGCAGTATTTT CAWNPPSRFTDTQYF TRBJ2-3 NA TRBV30 NA
TGTGCCAGCAGGAGTTGGAATTCACCCCTCCACTTT CASRSWNSPLHF TRBJ1-6 NA TRBV6-5 few
TGTGCCAGCAGCCGCTCTACTAGACTTGAGCAGTTCTTC CASSRSTRLEQFF TRBJ2-1 NA TRBV14 once
TGTGCCAGCAGCAGCCGGACTAATACGCAGTATTTT CASSSRTNTQYF TRBJ2-3 NA TRBV7-2 NA
TGTGCCAGCAGCTGGGGGACTAGCGCAGATACGCAGTATTTT CASSWGTSADTQYF TRBJ2-3 TRBD2 TRBV7-3 NA
TGTGCCAGTAGTATCAAAACGGGTTACGAGCAGTACTTC CASSIKTGYEQYF TRBJ2-7 NA TRBV19 NA
TGTGCCAGCAGCGGGGGAGGGTTTACTGGAAACACCATATATTTT CASSGGGFTGNTIYF TRBJ1-3 NA TRBV9 once
TGTGCCAGCGGGACAGGGGCTCAAGAGACCCAGTACTTC CASGTGAQETQYF TRBJ2-5 TRBD1 TRBV6-5 NA